This TCR beta chain is from a study of vaccination effects on CD4 cells after COVID-19. Study details: Vaccination followed sampling of two convalescent patients by 16 days and one week respectively.

Using immunoSEQ multiplex PCR, the repertoire was profiled, and TCRdb retains in-frame clones only, with some absent. Here the sample spans 60,000 to 75,000 clones, around 72% being singletons. Sequencing was preceded by expansion of antigen-specific CD4+ T cells with viral peptide pools in the ViraFEST assay. Following 10 days of culture, CD4+ T cells were isolated. From March to December 2020, the person had a SARS-CoV-2 infection that was confirmed by PCR. Fresh IL-2-containing medium replaced half the medium on days 3 and 7. The CDR3 totals 14 residues. Between the trimmed V and J ends, which lost 7 bases and 0 bases, there was a span of 12 bases. Germline V CDR1 and CDR2: GTSNPN, SVGIG (reference sequence). In regard to this clone: Its antigen is currently unknown.

The clonotype was recovered from a human donor who had a prior SARS-CoV-2 infection. The sample consisted of CD4+ T cells from PBMCs cultured with HIV peptides, taken before COVID-19 vaccination. Stated subset: HIV-1 Nef peptide pool negative control/reference culture. The rearrangement joins TRBV30 to TRBJ1-4, with D perhaps matching TRBD1 (6 bases). This chain's CDR3 is CASDTGTTNEKLFF. Written as DNA, the CDR3 is TGTGCCTCCGATACAGGGACAACTAATGAAAAACTGTTTTTT.